This T cell receptor (beta chain) was identified during a study of T cell responses to AZD1222 COVID-19 vaccine. Second-dose groups at about 4 or about 12 weeks were pooled. V was clipped by 2 bases and J by 0 bases, with 14 bases between them. The CDR3 totals 16 residues. CDR1 and CDR2 (germline): SQVTM, ANQGSEA. With regard to this clone: Its antigen is as yet unknown.

The study, taken as a whole, reports: At baseline, just a handful of AZD1222 recipients tested seropositive. In a largely white British group with more females than males, clonal diversity was possibly underestimated.

Some clones are missing from TCRdb's copy, which holds only in-frame ones; the method was immunoSEQ multiplex PCR. The sample lists about 160,000 clones; just over 90% were seen once. The receptor was derived from an adult who received the AZD1222 COVID-19 vaccine. The rearrangement uses TRBV29-1 and TRBJ1-3; a weak D match, TRBD1 (5 bases). The specimen comprised peripheral blood, sampled 28 days after the second AZD1222 dose. This chain's CDR3 is CSVEPRDSRSGNTIYF. The CDR3 region has the DNA TGCAGCGTTGAACCACGGGACTCCCGCTCTGGAAACACCATATATTTT.